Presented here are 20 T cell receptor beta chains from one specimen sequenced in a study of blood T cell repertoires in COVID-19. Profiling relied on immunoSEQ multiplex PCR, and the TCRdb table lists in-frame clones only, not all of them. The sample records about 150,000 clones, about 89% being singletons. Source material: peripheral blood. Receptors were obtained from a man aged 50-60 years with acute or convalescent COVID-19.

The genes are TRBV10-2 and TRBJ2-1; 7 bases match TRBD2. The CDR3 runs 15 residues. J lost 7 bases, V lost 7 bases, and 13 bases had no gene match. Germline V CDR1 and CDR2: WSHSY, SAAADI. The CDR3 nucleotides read TGCGCCAGCAAAACTAGCGCCGCGACCGGGAATGAGCAGTTCTTC. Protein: CASKTSAATGNEQFF.

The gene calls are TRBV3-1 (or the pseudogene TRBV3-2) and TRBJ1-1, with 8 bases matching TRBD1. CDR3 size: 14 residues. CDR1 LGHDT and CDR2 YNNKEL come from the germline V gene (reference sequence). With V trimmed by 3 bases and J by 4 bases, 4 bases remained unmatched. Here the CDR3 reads CASSQAGGRTEAFF. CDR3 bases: TGTGCCAGCAGCCAGGCAGGGGGCCGCACTGAAGCTTTCTTT.

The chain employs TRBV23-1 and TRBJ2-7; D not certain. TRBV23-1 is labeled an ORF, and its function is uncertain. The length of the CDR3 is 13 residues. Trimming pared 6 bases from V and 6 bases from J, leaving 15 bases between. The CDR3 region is CASSPLLVPEQYF. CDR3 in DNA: TGCGCCAGCAGCCCCCTTCTAGTACCCGAGCAGTACTTC.

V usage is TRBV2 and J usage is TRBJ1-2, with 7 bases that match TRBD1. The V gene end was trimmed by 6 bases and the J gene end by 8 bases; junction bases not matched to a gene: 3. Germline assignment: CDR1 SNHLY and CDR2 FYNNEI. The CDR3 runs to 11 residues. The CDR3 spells CASRDRSGYTF. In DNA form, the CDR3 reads TGTGCCAGCAGGGACAGGTCGGGCTACACCTTC. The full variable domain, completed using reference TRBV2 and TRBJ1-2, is EPEVTQTPSHQVTQMGQEVILRCVPISNHLYFYWYRQILGQKVEFLVSFYNNEISEKSEIFDDQFSVERPDGSNFTLKIRSTKLEDSAMYFCASRDRSGYTFGSGTRLTVV.

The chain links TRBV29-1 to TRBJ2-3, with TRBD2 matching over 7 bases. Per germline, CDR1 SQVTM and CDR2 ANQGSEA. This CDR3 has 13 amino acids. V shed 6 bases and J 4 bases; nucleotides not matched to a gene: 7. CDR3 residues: CSVVGGFADTQYF. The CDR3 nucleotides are TGCAGCGTCGTCGGGGGGTTTGCAGATACGCAGTATTTT.

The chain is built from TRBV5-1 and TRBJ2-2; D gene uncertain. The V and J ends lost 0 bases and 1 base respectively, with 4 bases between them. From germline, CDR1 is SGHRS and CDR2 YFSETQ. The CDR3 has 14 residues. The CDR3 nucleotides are TGCGCCAGCAGCTTGGGTCGGAACACCGGGGAGCTGTTTTTT. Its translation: CASSLGRNTGELFF.

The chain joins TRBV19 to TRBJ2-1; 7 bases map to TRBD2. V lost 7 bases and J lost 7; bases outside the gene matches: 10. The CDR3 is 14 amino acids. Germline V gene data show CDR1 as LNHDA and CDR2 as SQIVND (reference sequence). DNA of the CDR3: TGTGCCAGTATGTTAACTAGCGCACGGAATGAGCAGTTCTTC. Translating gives CASMLTSARNEQFF.

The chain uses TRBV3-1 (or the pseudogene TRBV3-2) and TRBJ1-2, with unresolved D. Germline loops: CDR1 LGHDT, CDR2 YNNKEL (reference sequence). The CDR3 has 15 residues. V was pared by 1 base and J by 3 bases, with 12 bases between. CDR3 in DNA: TGTGCCAGCAGCCAAGTGATGAGGGAAGACTATGGCTACACCTTC. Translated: CASSQVMREDYGYTF.

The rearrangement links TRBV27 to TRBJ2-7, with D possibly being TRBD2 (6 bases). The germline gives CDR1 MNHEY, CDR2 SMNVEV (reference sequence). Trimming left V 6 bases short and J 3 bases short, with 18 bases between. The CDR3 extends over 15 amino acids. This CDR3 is CASSPPGLNSYEQYF. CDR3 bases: TGTGCCAGCAGCCCCCCGGGACTCAACAGCTACGAGCAGTACTTC.

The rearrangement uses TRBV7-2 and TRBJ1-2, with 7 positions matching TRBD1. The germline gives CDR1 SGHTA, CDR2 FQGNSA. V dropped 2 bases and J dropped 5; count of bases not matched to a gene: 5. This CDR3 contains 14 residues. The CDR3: CASSLLRGRYGYTF. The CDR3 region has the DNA TGTGCCAGCAGCTTACTAAGGGGGCGGTATGGCTACACCTTC.

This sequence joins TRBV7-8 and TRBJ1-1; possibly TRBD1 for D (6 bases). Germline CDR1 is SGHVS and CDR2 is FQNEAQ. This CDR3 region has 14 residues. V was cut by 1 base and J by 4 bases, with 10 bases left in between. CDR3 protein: CASSLVGGSTEAFF. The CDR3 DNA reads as TGTGCCAGCAGCTTAGTAGGGGGTTCCACTGAAGCTTTCTTT.

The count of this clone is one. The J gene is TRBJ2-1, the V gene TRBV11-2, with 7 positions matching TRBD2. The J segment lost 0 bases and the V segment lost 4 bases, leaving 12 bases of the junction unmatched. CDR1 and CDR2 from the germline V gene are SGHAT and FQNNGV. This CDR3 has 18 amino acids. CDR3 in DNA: TGTGCCAGCAGCTCGTCCGGGAGGACCTCAAGCTCCTACAATGAGCAGTTCTTC. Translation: CASSSSGRTSSSYNEQFF.

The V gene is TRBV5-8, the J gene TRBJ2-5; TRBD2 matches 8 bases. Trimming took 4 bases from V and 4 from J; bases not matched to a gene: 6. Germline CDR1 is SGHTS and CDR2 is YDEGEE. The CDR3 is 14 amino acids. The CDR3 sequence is CASSKKGLVETQYF. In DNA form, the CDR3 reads TGTGCCAGCAGCAAAAAGGGACTAGTAGAGACCCAGTACTTC.

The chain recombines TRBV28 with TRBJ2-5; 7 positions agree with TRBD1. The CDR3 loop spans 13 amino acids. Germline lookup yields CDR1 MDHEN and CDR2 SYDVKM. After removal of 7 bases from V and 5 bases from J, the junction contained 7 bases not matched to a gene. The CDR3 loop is CASIRQGDETQYF. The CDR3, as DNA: TGTGCCAGCATACGACAGGGAGACGAGACCCAGTACTTC.

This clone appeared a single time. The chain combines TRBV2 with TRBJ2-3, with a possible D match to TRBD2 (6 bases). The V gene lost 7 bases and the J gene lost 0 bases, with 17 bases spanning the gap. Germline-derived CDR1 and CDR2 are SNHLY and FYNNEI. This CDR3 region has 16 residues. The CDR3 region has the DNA TGTGCCAGCAAAAGACGACGCGGGGATAGCACAGATACGCAGTATTTT. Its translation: CASKRRRGDSTDTQYF.

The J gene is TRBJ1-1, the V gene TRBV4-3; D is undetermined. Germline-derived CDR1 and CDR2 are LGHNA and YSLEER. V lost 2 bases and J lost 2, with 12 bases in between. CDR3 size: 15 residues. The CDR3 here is CASSQRGETNTEAFF. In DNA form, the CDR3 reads TGCGCCAGCAGCCAACGGGGAGAAACCAACACTGAAGCTTTCTTT.

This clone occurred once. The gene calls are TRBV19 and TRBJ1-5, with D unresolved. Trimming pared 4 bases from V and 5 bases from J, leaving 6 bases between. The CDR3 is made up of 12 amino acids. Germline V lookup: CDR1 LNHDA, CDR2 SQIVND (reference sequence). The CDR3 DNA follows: TGTGCCAGTAGTACCAGTGATCAGCCCCAGCATTTT. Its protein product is CASSTSDQPQHF.

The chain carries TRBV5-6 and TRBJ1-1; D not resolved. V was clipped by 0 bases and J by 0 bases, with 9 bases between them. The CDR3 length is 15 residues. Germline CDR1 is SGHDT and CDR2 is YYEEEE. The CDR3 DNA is TGTGCCAGCAGCTTGGTCGCAGATATGAACACTGAAGCTTTCTTT. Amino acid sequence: CASSLVADMNTEAFF.

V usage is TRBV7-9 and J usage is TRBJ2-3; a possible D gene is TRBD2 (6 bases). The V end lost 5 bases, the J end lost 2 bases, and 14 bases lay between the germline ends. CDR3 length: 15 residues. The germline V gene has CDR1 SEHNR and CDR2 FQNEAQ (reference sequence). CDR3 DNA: TGTGCCAGCAGCCCGACCCTAGCGAACACAGATACGCAGTATTTT. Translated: CASSPTLANTDTQYF.

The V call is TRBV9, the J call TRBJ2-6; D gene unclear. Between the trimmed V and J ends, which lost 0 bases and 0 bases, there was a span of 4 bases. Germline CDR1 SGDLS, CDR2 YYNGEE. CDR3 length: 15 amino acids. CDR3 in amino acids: CASSVAGSGANVLTF. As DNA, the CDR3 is TGTGCCAGCAGCGTAGCAGGCTCTGGGGCCAACGTCCTGACTTTC. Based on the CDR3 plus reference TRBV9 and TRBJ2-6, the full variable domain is DSGVTQTPKHLITATGQRVTLRCSPRSGDLSVYWYQQSLDQGLQFLIQYYNGEERAKGNILERFSAQQFPDLHSELNLSSLELGDSALYFCASSVAGSGANVLTFGAGSRLTVL.